This TCR beta chain comes out of a study of blood T cell repertoires in COVID-19 (dated by TCRdb to 2020 to 2021). With respect to the entire study: Samples covering the acute and convalescent phases of COVID-19 were provided by collaborators in the United States, Italy and Spain. The material from the prospective study consisted of cDNA or gDNA derived from T cells, B-cell-depleted T cells, or PBMCs. The dataset comprised deeply sampled blood TCRbeta repertoires from subjects exposed to, actively infected with, or recovered from COVID-19. The repertoires were released in a freely available public database meant as a resource for research on the immune response to SARS-CoV-2. Samples came from the ongoing ImmuneRACE study (first 160 participants) plus 1,254 subjects from 6 global collaborators. Nearly every sample came with metadata listing a de-identified subject ID, COVID-19 status, age in years and sex. Where HLA class I and class II types were available, the types were taken from metadata supplied by the sample provider, not from assay-based typing.

A distance of 19 bases separates the germline ends of V and J, which lose 7 bases and 4 bases respectively. The CDR3, from cysteine to phenylalanine, totals 15 residues. Only the CDR3 region is kept as DNA, spanning 45 bases read in frame from base 1. As encoded in the germline V gene, CDR1 is MNHEY while CDR2 is SVGAGI. TCRbeta CDR3 regions were amplified from genomic DNA using the immunoSEQ Assay, a bias-controlled multiplex PCR. The original methods were these. The number of nucleated cells in each sample was estimated by amplification of reference gene primers within the assay. To quantify the absolute abundance of each unique TCRbeta CDR3 rearrangement, sequence reads were collapsed and filtered. Productive Simpson clonality was computed per sample as the square root of Simpson's diversity index over productive rearrangements. TCRdb stores this immuneACCESS table with in-frame sequences only. Part of the clones is absent; in the studies checked, under half of the shortfall reflects unresolved V genes, and no reason is known for the rest. V, J and clone size derive from that table, while D and trimming were established from the DNA sequence. This sample lists 200,000 to 250,000 clones; 70% to 90% were detected once. The top ten clonotypes cover more than 10% of the sample.

In the prospective study, participants were roughly 18 to 95 years old, resided in 20 to 30 geographic areas of the United States, and were enrolled through a virtual design. To assign participants to cohorts, the prospective study relied on clinical history that participants themselves reported in a screening survey and a study questionnaire. For ImmuneRACE Cohort 3, a participant was defined as recovered based on two consecutive negative NP/OP PCR tests, clearance by a healthcare professional, or resolution of symptoms. In the prospective study, mobile phlebotomists collected whole blood, serum and a nasopharyngeal or oropharyngeal swab from each participant. Over an approximately 2-month period, participants in the prospective study had the option of providing additional blood draws and questionnaires. Blood samples from the prospective study were shipped frozen or at room temperature prior to DNA extraction.

Remarks on this clone: Its antigen target is currently unknown. The record has no base qualities; no much larger clone is one base away.

The full study reports these points: Clinical and demographic metadata were provided uncurated, with the amount varying by source and participant.

Material for sequencing was PBMCs or T cells enriched from blood (not recorded which). The chain is made from TRBV6-5 and TRBJ1-1, with TRBD1 tentatively as D gene (5 bases match). This clonotype was sampled from a man aged 25-40 years who had recovered from COVID-19. The sequenced DNA is TGTGCCAGCAAATTAACGGTTGTGGGGGGCACTGAAGCTTTCTTT. Its amino acids are CASKLTVVGGTEAFF.